This entry features one TCR beta chain sequence. Its binding antigen is unknown. Base qualities are missing; no much larger clone stands one base away. TCRbeta CDR3 regions were amplified from genomic DNA using the immunoSEQ Assay, a bias-controlled multiplex PCR. From the authors' description of their analysis: Within the assay, amplification of reference gene primers was used to estimate how many nucleated cells each sample contained. Sequence reads were collapsed and filtered to measure the absolute abundance of every unique TCRbeta CDR3 rearrangement. For each sample, productive Simpson clonality was calculated by taking the square root of Simpson's diversity index across productive rearrangements. The immuneACCESS repertoire file appears here via TCRdb, limited to in-frame rearrangements. These files lack a portion of the clones; in checked studies, under half of the deficit traces to unresolved V genes, and the cause of the others is not known. V and J calls and clone size come straight from that table; D and trimming were deduced from the DNA. In this sample the table shows 60,000 to 75,000 clones, roughly 86% of which occur a single time. The ten largest make up around 13% of the sample.

Collaborating institutions collected whole blood in K2EDTA tubes following their own protocols. For TCRbeta analysis, collaborators shipped samples in one of three forms: frozen whole blood, isolated PBMCs, or DNA extracted from either of those sample types. These data come from a study of blood T cell repertoires in COVID-19 (dated by TCRdb to 2020 to 2021). Background on the whole study: Samples covering the acute and convalescent phases of COVID-19 were provided by collaborators in the United States, Italy and Spain. The prospective study material was composed of cDNA or gDNA derived from T cells, B-cell-depleted T cells, or PBMCs. Subjects who had been exposed to COVID-19, were actively infected with it, or had recovered from it provided the deeply sampled blood TCRbeta repertoires that made up the dataset. A freely available public database, intended as a resource for researchers studying the immune response to SARS-CoV-2, is where the repertoires were released. Samples were obtained from the ongoing ImmuneRACE study (first 160 participants) and from 1,254 subjects provided by 6 global collaborators. Nearly every sample came with metadata listing a de-identified subject ID, COVID-19 status, age in years and sex. Where HLA class I and class II types were available, the types were taken from metadata supplied by the sample provider, not from assay-based typing. The full study reports these points: Clinical and demographic metadata were provided uncurated, with the amount varying by source and participant.

V drops 2 bases and J drops 3 bases, leaving 11 bases in between. CDR1 and CDR2 were assigned from the germline V gene as SGHRS and YFSETQ. Reading from cysteine to phenylalanine, the CDR3 counts 15 amino acids. Only the CDR3 portion is preserved as DNA: 45 bases, with reading frame beginning at the first base. The chain links TRBV5-1 with TRBJ2-2; the D region possibly corresponds to TRBD1 (5 bases align). This clonotype was sampled from a woman aged 55-69 years with acute or convalescent COVID-19. The sequenced sample consisted of peripheral blood. For the CDR3, the sequence is CASSLSQGYTGELFF. At the DNA level, the sequence is TGCGCCAGCAGCTTAAGCCAGGGATACACCGGGGAGCTGTTTTTT. Where the CDR3 stops, the reference TRBV5-1 and TRBJ2-2 genes take over; the full variable domain is KAGVTQTPRYLIKTRGQQVTLSCSPISGHRSVSWYQQTPGQGLQFLFEYFSETQRNKGNFPGRFSGRQFSNSRSEMNVSTLELGDSALYLCASSLSQGYTGELFFGEGSRLTVL.